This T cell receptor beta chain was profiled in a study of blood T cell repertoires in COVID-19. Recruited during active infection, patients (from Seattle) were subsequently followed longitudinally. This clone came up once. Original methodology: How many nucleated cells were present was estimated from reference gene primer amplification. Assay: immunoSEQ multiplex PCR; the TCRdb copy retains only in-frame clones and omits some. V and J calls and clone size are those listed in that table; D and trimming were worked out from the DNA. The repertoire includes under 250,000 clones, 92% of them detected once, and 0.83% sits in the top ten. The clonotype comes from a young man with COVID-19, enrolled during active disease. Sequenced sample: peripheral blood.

The CDR3 DNA reads as TGTGCCAGCAGTTACGGGCAGGGGGATAATTCACCCCTCCACTTT. As protein: CASSYGQGDNSPLHF. V is TRBV6-5 and J is TRBJ1-6; 7 bases align to TRBD1. The length of the CDR3 is 15 residues. V shed 2 bases and J 5 bases; nucleotides not matched to a gene: 3. CDR1 is MNHEY, CDR2 SVGAGI, per germline.